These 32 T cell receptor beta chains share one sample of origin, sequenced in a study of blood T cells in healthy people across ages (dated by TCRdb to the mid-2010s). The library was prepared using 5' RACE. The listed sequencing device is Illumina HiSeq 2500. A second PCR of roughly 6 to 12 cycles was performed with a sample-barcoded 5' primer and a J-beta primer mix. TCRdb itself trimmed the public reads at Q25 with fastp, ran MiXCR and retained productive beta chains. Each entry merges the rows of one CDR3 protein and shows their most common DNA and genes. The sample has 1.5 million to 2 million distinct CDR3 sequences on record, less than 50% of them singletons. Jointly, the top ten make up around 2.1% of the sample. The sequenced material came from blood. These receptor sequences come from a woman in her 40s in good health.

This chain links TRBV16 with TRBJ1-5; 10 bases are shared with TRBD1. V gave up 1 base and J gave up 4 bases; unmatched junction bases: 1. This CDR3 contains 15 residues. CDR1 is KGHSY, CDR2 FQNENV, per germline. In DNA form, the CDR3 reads TGTGCCAGCAGCCAATGGGGACAGGGGAATCAGCCCCAGCATTTT. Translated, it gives CASSQWGQGNQPQHF.

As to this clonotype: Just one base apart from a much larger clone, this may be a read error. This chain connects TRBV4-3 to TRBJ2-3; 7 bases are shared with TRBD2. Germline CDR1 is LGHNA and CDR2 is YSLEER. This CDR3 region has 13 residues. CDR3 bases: TGCGCCAGCAGCCAAGGGGAGGGAGATATGCAGTATTTT. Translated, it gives CASSQGEGDMQYF.

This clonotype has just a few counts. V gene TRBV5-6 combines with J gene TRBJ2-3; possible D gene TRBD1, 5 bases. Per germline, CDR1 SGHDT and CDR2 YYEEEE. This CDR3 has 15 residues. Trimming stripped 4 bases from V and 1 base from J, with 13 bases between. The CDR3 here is CASSPGYSRTDTQYF. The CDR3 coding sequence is TGTGCCAGCAGCCCAGGGTACAGTCGCACAGATACGCAGTATTTT. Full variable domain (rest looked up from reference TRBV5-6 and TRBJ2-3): DAGVTQSPTHLIKTRGQQVTLRCSPKSGHDTVSWYQQALGQGPQFIFQYYEEEERQRGNFPDRFSGHQFPNYSSELNVNALLLGDSALYLCASSPGYSRTDTQYFGPGTRLTVL.

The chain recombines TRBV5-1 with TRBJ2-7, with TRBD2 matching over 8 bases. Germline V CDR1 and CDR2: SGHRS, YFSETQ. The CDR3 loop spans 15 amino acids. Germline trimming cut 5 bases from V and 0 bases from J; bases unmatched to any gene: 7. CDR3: CASSLSSGFSYEQYF. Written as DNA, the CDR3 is TGCGCCAGCAGTCTTTCTAGCGGGTTCTCCTACGAGCAGTACTTC.

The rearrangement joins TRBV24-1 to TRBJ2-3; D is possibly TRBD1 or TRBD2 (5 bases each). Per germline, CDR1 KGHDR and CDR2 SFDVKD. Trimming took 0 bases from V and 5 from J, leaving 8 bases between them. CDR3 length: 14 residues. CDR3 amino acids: CATSDLGGGDTQYF. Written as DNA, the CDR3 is TGTGCCACCAGTGATTTGGGGGGTGGAGATACGCAGTATTTT.

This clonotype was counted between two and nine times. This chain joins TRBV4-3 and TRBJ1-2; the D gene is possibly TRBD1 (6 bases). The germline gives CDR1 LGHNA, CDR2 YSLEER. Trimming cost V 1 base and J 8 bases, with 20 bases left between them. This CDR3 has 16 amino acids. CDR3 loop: CASSQAKIQGRYGYTF. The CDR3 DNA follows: TGCGCCAGCAGCCAAGCTAAAATCCAGGGGCGATACGGCTACACCTTC.

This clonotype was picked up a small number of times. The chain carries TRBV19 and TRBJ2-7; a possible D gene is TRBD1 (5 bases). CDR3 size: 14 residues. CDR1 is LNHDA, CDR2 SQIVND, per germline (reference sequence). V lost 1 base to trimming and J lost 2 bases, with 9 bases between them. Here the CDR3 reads CASSIARVPYEQYF. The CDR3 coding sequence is TGTGCCAGTAGTATAGCCAGGGTACCCTACGAGCAGTACTTC.

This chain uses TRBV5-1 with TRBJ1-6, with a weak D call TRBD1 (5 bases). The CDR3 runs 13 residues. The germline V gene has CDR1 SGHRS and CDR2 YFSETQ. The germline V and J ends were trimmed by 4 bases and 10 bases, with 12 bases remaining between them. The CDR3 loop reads CASSPGDGSPLHF. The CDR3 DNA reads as TGCGCCAGCAGCCCTGGGGACGGATCACCCCTCCACTTT. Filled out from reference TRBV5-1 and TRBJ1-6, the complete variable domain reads KAGVTQTPRYLIKTRGQQVTLSCSPISGHRSVSWYQQTPGQGLQFLFEYFSETQRNKGNFPGRFSGRQFSNSRSEMNVSTLELGDSALYLCASSPGDGSPLHFGNGTRLTVT.

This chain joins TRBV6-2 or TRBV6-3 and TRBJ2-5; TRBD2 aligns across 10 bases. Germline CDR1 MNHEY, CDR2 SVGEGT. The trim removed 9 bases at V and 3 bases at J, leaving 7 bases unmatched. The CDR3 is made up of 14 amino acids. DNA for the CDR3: TGTGCCAGTCTTAGCGGGGGGCGAAAAGAGACCCAGTACTTC. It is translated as CASLSGGRKETQYF.

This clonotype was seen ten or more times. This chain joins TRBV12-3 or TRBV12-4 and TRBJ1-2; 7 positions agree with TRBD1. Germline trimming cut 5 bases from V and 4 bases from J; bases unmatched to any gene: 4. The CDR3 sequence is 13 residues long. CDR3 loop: CASSRQGGYGYTF. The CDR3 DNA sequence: TGTGCCAGCAGTCGACAGGGCGGCTATGGCTACACCTTC.

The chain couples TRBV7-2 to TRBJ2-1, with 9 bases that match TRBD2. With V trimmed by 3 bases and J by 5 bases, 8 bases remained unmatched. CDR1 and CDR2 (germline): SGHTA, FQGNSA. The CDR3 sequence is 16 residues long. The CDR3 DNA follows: TGTGCCAGCAGCTTGCGTCAGCGGGGGGATCACAATGAGCAGTTCTTC. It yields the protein CASSLRQRGDHNEQFF.

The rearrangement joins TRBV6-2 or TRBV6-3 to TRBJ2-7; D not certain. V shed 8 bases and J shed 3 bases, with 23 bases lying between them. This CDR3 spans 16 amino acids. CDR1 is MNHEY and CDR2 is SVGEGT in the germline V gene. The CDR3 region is CASRRFRSLSDYEQYF. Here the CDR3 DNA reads TGTGCCAGCCGACGGTTCAGAAGTCTAAGCGACTACGAGCAGTACTTC.

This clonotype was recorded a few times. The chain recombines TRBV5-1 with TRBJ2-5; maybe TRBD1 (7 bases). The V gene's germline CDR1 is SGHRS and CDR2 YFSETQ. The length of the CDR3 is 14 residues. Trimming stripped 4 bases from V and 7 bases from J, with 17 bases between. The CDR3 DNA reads TGCGCCAGCAGCGCGGGACAGCGACATGGGACCCAGTACTTC. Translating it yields CASSAGQRHGTQYF. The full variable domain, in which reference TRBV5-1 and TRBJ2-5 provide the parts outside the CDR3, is KAGVTQTPRYLIKTRGQQVTLSCSPISGHRSVSWYQQTPGQGLQFLFEYFSETQRNKGNFPGRFSGRQFSNSRSEMNVSTLELGDSALYLCASSAGQRHGTQYFGPGTRLLVL.

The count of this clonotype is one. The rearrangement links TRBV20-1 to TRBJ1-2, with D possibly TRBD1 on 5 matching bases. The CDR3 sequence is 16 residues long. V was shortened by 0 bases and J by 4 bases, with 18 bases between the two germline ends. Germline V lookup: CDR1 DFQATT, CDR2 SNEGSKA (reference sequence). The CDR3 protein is CSARDRVQGLGYGYTF. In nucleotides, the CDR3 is TGCAGTGCTAGAGATAGGGTCCAGGGTCTGGGCTATGGCTACACCTTC.

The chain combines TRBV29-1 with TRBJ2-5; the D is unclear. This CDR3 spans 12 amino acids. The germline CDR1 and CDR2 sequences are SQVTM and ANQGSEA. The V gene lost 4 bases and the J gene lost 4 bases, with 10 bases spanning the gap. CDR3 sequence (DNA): TGCAGCGTTGTGGCCAGCAGAGAGACCCAGTACTTC. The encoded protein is CSVVASRETQYF.

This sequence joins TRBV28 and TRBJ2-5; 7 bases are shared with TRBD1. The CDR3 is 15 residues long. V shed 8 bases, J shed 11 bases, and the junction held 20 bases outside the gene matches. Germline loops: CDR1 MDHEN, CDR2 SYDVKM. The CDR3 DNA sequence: TGTGCCAGCCCTGCCCCGGGACAGCCAGTTAATGAGCAGTACTTC. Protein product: CASPAPGQPVNEQYF.

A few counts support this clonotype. Here the CDR3 reads CASNFERGGPNEQFF. Here the CDR3 DNA reads TGTGCCAGCAATTTCGAGCGGGGGGGCCCCAATGAGCAGTTCTTC. The chain links TRBV28 to TRBJ2-1; the match to TRBD2 covers 10 bases. In germline, CDR1 is MDHEN, CDR2 SYDVKM. The CDR3 extends over 15 amino acids. The V and J ends lost 7 bases and 6 bases, in that order; junction bases with no gene match: 9.

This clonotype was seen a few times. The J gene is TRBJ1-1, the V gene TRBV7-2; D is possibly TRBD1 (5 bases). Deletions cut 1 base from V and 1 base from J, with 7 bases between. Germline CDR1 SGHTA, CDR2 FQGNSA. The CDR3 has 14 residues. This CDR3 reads CASSLGRANTEAFF. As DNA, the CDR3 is TGTGCCAGCAGCTTAGGCAGGGCGAACACTGAAGCTTTCTTT.

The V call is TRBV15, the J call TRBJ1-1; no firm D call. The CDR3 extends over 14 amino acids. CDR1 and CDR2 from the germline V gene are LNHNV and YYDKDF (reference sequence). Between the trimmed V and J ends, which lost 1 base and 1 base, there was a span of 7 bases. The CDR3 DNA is TGTGCCACCAGCAGAGGCTCAGGGAACACTGAAGCTTTCTTT. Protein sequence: CATSRGSGNTEAFF.

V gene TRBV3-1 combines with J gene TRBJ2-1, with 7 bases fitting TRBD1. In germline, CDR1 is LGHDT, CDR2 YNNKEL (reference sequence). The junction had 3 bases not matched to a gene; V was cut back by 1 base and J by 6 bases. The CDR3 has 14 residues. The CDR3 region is CASSQGYRGNEQFF. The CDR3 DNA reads TGTGCCAGCAGCCAAGGTTACAGGGGCAATGAGCAGTTCTTC.

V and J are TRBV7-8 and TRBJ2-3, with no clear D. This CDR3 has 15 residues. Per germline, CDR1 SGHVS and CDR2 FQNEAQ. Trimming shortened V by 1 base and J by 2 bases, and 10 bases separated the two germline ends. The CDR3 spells CASSLGGLITDTQYF. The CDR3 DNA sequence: TGTGCCAGCAGCTTAGGAGGATTAATCACAGATACGCAGTATTTT.

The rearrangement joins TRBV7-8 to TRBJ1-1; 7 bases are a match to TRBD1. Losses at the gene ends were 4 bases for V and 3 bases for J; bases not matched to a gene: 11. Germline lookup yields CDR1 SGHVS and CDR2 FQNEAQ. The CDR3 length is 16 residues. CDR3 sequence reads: CASSSRTGTADTEAFF. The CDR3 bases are TGTGCCAGCAGCTCCCGGACCGGGACAGCGGACACTGAAGCTTTCTTT.

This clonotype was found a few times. Here the CDR3 reads CASSQAPSWHSRTGGQETQYF. CDR3 DNA sequence: TGCGCCAGCAGCCAAGCCCCAAGCTGGCATTCTCGGACAGGTGGACAAGAGACCCAGTACTTC. The gene calls are TRBV4-1 and TRBJ2-5; TRBD1 matches 7 bases. The CDR3 spans 21 residues. Germline V gene lookup returns CDR1 MGHRA and CDR2 YSYEKL. After removal of 1 base from V and 2 bases from J, the junction contained 22 bases not matched to a gene.

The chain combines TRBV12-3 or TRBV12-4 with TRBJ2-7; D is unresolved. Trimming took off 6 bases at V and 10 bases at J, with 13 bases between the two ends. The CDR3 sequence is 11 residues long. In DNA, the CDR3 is TGTGCCAGCAGCCAACGGAGAGGCCAGTACTTC. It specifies CASSQRRGQYF.

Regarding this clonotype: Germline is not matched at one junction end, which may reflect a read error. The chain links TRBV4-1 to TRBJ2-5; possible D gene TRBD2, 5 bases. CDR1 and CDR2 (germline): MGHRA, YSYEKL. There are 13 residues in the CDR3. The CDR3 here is CASGQEEAVSQYF. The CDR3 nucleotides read TGCGCCAGCGGCCAAGAGGAGGCAGTTTCCCAGTACTTC.

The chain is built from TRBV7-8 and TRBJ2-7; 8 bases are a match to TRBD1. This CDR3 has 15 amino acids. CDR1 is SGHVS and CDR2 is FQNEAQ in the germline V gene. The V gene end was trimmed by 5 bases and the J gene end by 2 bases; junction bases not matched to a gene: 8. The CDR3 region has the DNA TGTGCCAGCAGCCGTGGACAGGGACGAACCTACGAGCAGTACTTC. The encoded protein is CASSRGQGRTYEQYF.

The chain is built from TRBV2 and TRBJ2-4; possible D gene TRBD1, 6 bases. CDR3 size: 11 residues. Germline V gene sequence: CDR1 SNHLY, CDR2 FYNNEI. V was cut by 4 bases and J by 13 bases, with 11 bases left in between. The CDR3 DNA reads TGTGCCAGCAGTGTTAACAGGGAGCAGTACTTC. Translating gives CASSVNREQYF.

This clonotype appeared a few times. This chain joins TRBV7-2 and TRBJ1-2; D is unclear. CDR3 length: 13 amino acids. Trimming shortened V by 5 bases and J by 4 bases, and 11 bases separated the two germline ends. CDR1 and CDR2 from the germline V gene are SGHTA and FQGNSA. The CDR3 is CASSPPGIYGYTF. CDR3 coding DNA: TGTGCCAGCAGCCCTCCTGGGATCTATGGCTACACCTTC.

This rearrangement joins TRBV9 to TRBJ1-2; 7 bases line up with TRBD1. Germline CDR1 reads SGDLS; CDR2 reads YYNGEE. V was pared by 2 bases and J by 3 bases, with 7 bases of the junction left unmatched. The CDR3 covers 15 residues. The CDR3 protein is CASSVGTAGDYGYTF. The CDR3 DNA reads TGTGCCAGCAGCGTCGGGACAGCAGGGGACTATGGCTACACCTTC. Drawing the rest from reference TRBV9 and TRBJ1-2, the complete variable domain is DSGVTQTPKHLITATGQRVTLRCSPRSGDLSVYWYQQSLDQGLQFLIQYYNGEERAKGNILERFSAQQFPDLHSELNLSSLELGDSALYFCASSVGTAGDYGYTFGSGTRLTVV.

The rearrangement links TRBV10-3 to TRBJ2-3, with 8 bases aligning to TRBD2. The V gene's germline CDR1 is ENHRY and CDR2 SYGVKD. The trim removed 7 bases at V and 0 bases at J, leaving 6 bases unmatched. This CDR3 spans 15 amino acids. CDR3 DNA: TGTGCCATCACCAGAGCGGGGGCGAGCACAGATACGCAGTATTTT. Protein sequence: CAITRAGASTDTQYF.

CDR3 bases: TGTGCCAGCAGCTCGAGACCGGGACCAACTAATGAAAAACTGTTTTTT. It translates to CASSSRPGPTNEKLFF. V is TRBV7-8 and J is TRBJ1-4, with D tentatively TRBD1 (5 bases). This CDR3 is 16 amino acids long. Germline values: CDR1 SGHVS, CDR2 FQNEAQ. V lost 4 bases and J 0 bases, leaving 12 bases between the germline ends.

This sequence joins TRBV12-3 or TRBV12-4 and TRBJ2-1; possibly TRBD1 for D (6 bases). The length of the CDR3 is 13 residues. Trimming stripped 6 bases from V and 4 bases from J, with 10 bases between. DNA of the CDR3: TGTGCCAGCAGGAAGGACAGTTACAATGAGCAGTTCTTC. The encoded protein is CASRKDSYNEQFF.